This entry concerns a single T cell receptor beta chain. Only a few counts were recorded for this clone. It lacks a known antigen. Qualities for individual bases were not recorded, and no much larger clone is one base off. The data were obtained in a study of beta chain features in type 1 diabetes (dated by TCRdb to between 2017 and 2018). In the study overall: Mean age, gender distribution, total cell number and subset yield did not differ between patients and healthy donors. A total of 85 million to 140 million sorted cells were examined across all samples, and a strong correlation was observed between cell number per subset and RNA yield. Regulatory and stem cell-like memory subsets were isolated from only 8 patients and roughly eight healthy donors, whereas naive and central memory subsets came from all 30 or so donors. The study compared TCRB repertoires of sorted circulating CD4+ T cell subsets between recently diagnosed type 1 diabetes patients and matched healthy donors.

Beyond this particular receptor, the publication reports: Naive, central memory and regulatory TCRB repertoires appeared more similar among patients than among healthy donors. Shorter templates might have been favored by PCR, but patient and control samples were amplified and corrected together, so both groups would have been affected equally by any skew. A moderate but significant shortening of TCRB CDR3 length was observed in type 1 diabetes patients in all four CD4+ subsets. At VDJ recombination sites, type 1 diabetes patients had fewer insertions and more deleted nucleotides, which implies abnormalities in thymic rearrangement. Sequencing cDNA rather than genomic DNA could over-represent highly expressing activated cells, although activation and CD3 levels did not differ between groups. HLA sub-analyses involved small numbers of individuals, so any influence of HLA type on TCRB rearrangement remained unresolved.

Reading from cysteine to phenylalanine, the CDR3 counts 16 amino acids. Only the CDR3 DNA is retained, 48 bases long and in frame from the first base. Deletion took 0 bases off V and 6 bases off J, with a span of 14 bases between the germline ends. CDR1 and CDR2 were assigned from the germline V gene as LGHNA and YNFKEQ. Each donor gave one peripheral blood draw, approximately 110 mL on average, collected into heparinised tubes. Naive, central memory, regulatory and stem cell-like memory CD4+ T cells were sorted on a BD FACSAria II using a panel including CD45RO, CCR7, CD25, CD127, CD95 and CD27. All sorted populations exceeded 95% purity. PBMCs were separated immediately by Lymphoprep density gradient centrifugation and were stained directly, without being cultured. So that batch effects would be minimized, each experiment stained and sorted samples in pairs, pairing one healthy donor with one patient.

The entire isolated RNA was reverse transcribed using the High Capacity cDNA Reverse Transcription Kit, and thus expressed TCRB transcripts were sequenced. Naive, central memory and regulatory T cell samples underwent deep immunoSEQ sequencing, averaging approximately 3.5 million total reads per sample. After sorted cells were lysed in RLT buffer, RNA was extracted with DNase-treated RNeasy Micro or Mini kits, with the choice depending on cell number. To prevent cross-contamination, every cell subset was processed on its own, while patient and healthy donor samples were processed together. Using the immunoSEQ multiplex PCR, TCRB sequences were amplified from cDNA into 87-bp fragments spanning the CDR3 region. Sequencing of the amplicons was performed on the Illumina HiSeq platform. Turning to the authors' computational methods: PCR bias was corrected computationally using synthetic template baselines, and reads within Hamming distance 2 were collapsed, with unmergeable singletons discarded. Reads were aligned to IMGT to assign V, D and J genes, CDR3 length, and insertions or deletions at six rearrangement sites. Within each subset, clonotype counts were normalized to the number of sorted cells before true diversity and Gini coefficients were calculated with the tcR R package. Repertoire sharing was quantified using the overlap coefficient calculated on TCRB nucleotide sequences. This immuneACCESS table, as held by TCRdb, lists in-frame sequences with V and J called but not all clones. Of the missing ones, under half trace to an unresolved V gene in checked studies; the others have no known cause. V, J and clone size are those of that table, while D and trimming were read from the DNA. The sample table shows about 150,000 clones, and 8.1% are seen once. Clones ranked in the top ten supply 0.5% to 0.65% of the sample.

Sequences were obtained from central memory CD4+ T cells from blood. Recombination connected TRBV4-2 to TRBJ1-4; the D segment could be TRBD1, given 5 matching bases. The clonotype comes from a man younger than 30 in good health. The sequenced DNA is TGTGCCAGCAGCCAAGATTTAAGCCGGGGGGATGAAAAACTGTTTTTT. Its translation reads: CASSQDLSRGDEKLFF.